This T cell receptor (beta chain) is drawn from a study of Ad26.COV2.S vaccination and SARS-CoV-2 variants. Sequencing was performed with immunoSEQ multiplex PCR; in TCRdb, only in-frame clones are kept and a portion is missing. Of 400,000 to 450,000 clones listed, around 90% are singletons. A remark on this clone: The sample holds other DNA sequences that translate to the same CDR3.

The treatment here: around 19 received Ad26.COV2.S at low or high dose, single or two shots; several received placebo; per-sample allocation not given. Specimens were obtained on day 63 following the first vaccine or placebo injection. Immunization relied on an Ad26 vector, which expressed Wuhan-strain SARS-CoV-2 spike. The receptor's source is a person between 18 and 59 years old who received the Ad26.COV2.S COVID-19 vaccine or a placebo. The sample in question was peripheral blood, obtained in a trial of Ad26.COV2.S vaccine versus placebo.

The CDR3 protein is CASSPDRVGNEQFF. CDR3 nucleotide sequence: TGTGCCAGCAGTCCAGACAGGGTGGGCAATGAGCAGTTCTTC. The chain employs TRBV7-2 and TRBJ2-1; 7 positions match TRBD1. Trimming took 6 bases from V and 6 from J; bases not matched to a gene: 8. CDR3 length: 14 residues. Looked up from germline, CDR1 is SGHTA and CDR2 is FQGNSA.